The clone carrying this T cell receptor beta chain has ten or more counts. Its cognate antigen is unknown. The length of the CDR3 is 18 residues. Germline values: CDR1 SGHRS, CDR2 YFSETQ. V lost 0 bases and J lost 2; bases outside the gene matches: 11. Constant-segment primers served in 5'RACE that generated TCR alpha and TCR beta cDNA libraries bearing sample barcodes and UMIs. TCRdb itself ran the 5' RACE reads through MiXCR, one entry per CDR3 protein. The sample holds about 200,000 distinct CDR3 sequences, 7.5% to 10% seen once. These data come from a study of T-cell memory formation after mild COVID-19. Whole-study results and caveats: A balance of CD4 and CD8 characterized clones contracting day 15 to 85, whereas later expanders leaned CD4+. CD4+ contracting clones were mainly CM and EM; CD8+ ones, EMRA. A second wave of clones peaked on day 37, and their SARS-CoV-2 specificity went unconfirmed.

The material sequenced was PBMCs or a T cell subset sorted from them (not recorded which). The receptor comes from a man in his late teens or twenties who had mild COVID-19 (a few samples of this study predate the infection). Cell type and time point are not known. The chain combines TRBV5-1 with TRBJ2-3, with 8 positions matching TRBD2. Here the CDR3 reads CASSLAGGAGVTTDTQYF. The CDR3 DNA follows: TGCGCCAGCAGCTTGGCCGGGGGAGCGGGGGTTACCACAGATACGCAGTATTTT. The variable domain in full, completed from reference TRBV5-1 and TRBJ2-3, reads KAGVTQTPRYLIKTRGQQVTLSCSPISGHRSVSWYQQTPGQGLQFLFEYFSETQRNKGNFPGRFSGRQFSNSRSEMNVSTLELGDSALYLCASSLAGGAGVTTDTQYFGPGTRLTVL.